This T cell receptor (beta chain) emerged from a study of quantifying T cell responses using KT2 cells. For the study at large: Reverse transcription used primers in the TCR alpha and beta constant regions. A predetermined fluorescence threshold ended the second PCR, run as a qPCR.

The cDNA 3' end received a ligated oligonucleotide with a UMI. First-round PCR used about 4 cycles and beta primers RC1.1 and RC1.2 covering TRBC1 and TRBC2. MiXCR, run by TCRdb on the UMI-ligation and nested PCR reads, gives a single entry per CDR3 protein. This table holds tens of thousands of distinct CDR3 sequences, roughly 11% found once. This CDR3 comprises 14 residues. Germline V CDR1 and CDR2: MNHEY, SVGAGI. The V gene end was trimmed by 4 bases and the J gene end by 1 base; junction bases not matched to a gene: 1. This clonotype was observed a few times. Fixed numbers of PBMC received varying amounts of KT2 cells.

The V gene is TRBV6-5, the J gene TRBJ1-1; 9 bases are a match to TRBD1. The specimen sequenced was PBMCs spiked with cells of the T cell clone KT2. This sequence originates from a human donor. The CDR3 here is CASSSTGGNTEAFF. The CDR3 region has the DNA TGTGCCAGCAGTTCGACAGGGGGGAACACTGAAGCTTTCTTT.